A single T cell receptor (beta chain) is shown here with its context. This specimen belongs to a study of resident and recirculating memory T cells in vitiligo. Using immunoSEQ multiplex PCR, the repertoire was profiled, and TCRdb retains in-frame clones only, with some absent. Among tens of thousands of clones listed, approximately 90% were seen once. The germline gives CDR1 GTSNPN, CDR2 SVGIG (reference sequence). The CDR3 spans 13 residues. V dropped 0 bases and J dropped 6; count of bases not matched to a gene: 1. The sample taken for sequencing was blood. The gene calls are TRBV30 and TRBJ1-5; 8 bases are a match to TRBD1. This TCR was sampled from a male donor with vitiligo. The CDR3 DNA follows: TGTGCCTGGAGTGTACAGGGGGGTCAGCCCCAGCATTTT. This encodes CAWSVQGGQPQHF.